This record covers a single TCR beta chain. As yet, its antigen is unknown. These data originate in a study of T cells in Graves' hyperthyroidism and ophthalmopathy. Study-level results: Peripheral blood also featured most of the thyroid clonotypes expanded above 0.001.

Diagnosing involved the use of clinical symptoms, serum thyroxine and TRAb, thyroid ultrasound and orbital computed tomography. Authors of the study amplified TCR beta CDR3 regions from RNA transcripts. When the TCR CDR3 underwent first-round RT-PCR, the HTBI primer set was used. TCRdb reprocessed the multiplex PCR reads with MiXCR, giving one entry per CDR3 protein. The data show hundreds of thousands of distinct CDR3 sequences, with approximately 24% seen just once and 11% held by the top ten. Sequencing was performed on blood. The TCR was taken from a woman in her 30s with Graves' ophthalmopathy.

For the CDR3, the DNA is TGTGCCAGCAGCCCACTTCCCTACGAGCAGTACTTC. Protein product: CASSPLPYEQYF. The chain has TRBV7-2 and TRBJ2-7; unclear D gene. Deletions cut 5 bases from V and 2 bases from J, with 7 bases between. The CDR3 contains 12 residues. Looked up from germline, CDR1 is SGHTA and CDR2 is FQGNSA.